These 20 T cell receptor beta chains came from one sample sequenced in a study of cytomegalovirus exposure and HLA in healthy donors. In the PCR, 60 Vbeta and 13 Jbeta primers were used. Libraries were prepared by immunoSEQ multiplex PCR; TCRdb keeps only in-frame clonotypes and omits some of them. The sample has some 200,000 clones, more than 65% seen once. Source material: PBMCs. These receptor sequences come from a girl aged 5-17 years in good health and CMV-seropositive.

In its sample, this clone was seen once. The chain has TRBV19 and TRBJ1-1; D perhaps matches TRBD1 (5 bases). This CDR3 has 11 residues. The V end lost 9 bases, the J end lost 11 bases, and 16 bases lay between the germline ends. CDR1 is LNHDA, CDR2 SQIVND, per germline (reference sequence). This CDR3 reads CASLGGSWAFF. CDR3 in DNA: TGTGCCAGCCTCGGGGGTTCTTGGGCTTTCTTT.

This chain joins TRBV27 and TRBJ1-5; D remains unclear. Trimming took off 3 bases at V and 3 bases at J, with 15 bases between the two ends. The V gene's germline CDR1 is MNHEY and CDR2 SMNVEV (reference sequence). CDR3 length: 16 residues. The CDR3 here is CASSLVGGSNNQPQHF. CDR3 DNA: TGTGCCAGCAGTTTGGTGGGCGGGTCGAACAATCAGCCCCAGCATTTT.

The chain joins TRBV18 to TRBJ1-2; D possibly corresponds to TRBD1 (6 bases). Germline CDR1 and CDR2: KGHSH and LQKENI. Trimming took off 3 bases at V and 8 bases at J, with 13 bases between the two ends. The CDR3 runs to 13 residues. The DNA for the CDR3 is TGTGCCAGCTCACCCGACAGGTCAGGCGGCTACACCTTC. This sequence encodes CASSPDRSGGYTF. Looking up the rest from reference TRBV18 and TRBJ1-2 gives the full variable domain: NAGVMQNPRHLVRRRGQEARLRCSPMKGHSHVYWYRQLPEEGLKFMVYLQKENIIDESGMPKERFSAEFPKEGPSILRIQQVVRGDSAAYFCASSPDRSGGYTFGSGTRLTVV.

The chain uses TRBV5-1 and TRBJ2-2; no clear D gene. This CDR3 comprises 15 residues. Germline CDR1 SGHRS, CDR2 YFSETQ. V lost 0 bases, J lost 3 bases, and 9 bases lay in between. The CDR3 DNA is TGCGCCAGCAGCTTGGACACCGCGGACACCGGGGAGCTGTTTTTT. This codes for CASSLDTADTGELFF.

The rearrangement joins TRBV19 to TRBJ2-3; perhaps TRBD2 as D (6 bases). The germline V gene has CDR1 LNHDA and CDR2 SQIVND (reference sequence). The CDR3 loop spans 15 amino acids. The V and J ends lost 5 bases and 3 bases respectively, with 15 bases between them. The CDR3 sequence is CASSLGRGGTDTQYF. DNA of the CDR3: TGTGCCAGTAGTCTCGGGCGGGGTGGAACAGATACGCAGTATTTT.

The genes are TRBV15 and TRBJ2-5; the match to TRBD2 covers 11 bases. The CDR3 extends over 14 amino acids. The germline CDR1 and CDR2 sequences are LNHNV and YYDKDF (reference sequence). The trim removed 5 bases at V and 3 bases at J, leaving 2 bases unmatched. Written as DNA, the CDR3 is TGTGCCACCAGCGGGGGACTAGCGGAAGAGACCCAGTACTTC. Encoded protein: CATSGGLAEETQYF.

This clone appeared a single time. The chain has TRBV7-9 and TRBJ1-4; TRBD1 matches at 9 bases. The CDR3 consists of 13 residues. The germline gives CDR1 SEHNR, CDR2 FQNEAQ (reference sequence). The V gene end was trimmed by 4 bases and the J gene end by 9 bases; junction bases not matched to a gene: 3. The chain's CDR3 is CASSSGTGKKLFF. CDR3 nucleotide sequence: TGTGCCAGCAGCTCCGGGACAGGGAAAAAACTGTTTTTT.

J is TRBJ1-2 and V is TRBV19, with 7 bases that match TRBD1. V was clipped by 7 bases and J by 4 bases; unmatched bases: 3. The CDR3 runs to 12 residues. The germline V gene encodes CDR1 LNHDA and CDR2 SQIVND (reference sequence). CDR3: CASKTGSYGYTF. The CDR3 coding sequence is TGTGCCAGTAAGACAGGGAGCTATGGCTACACCTTC.

V gene TRBV11-2 combines with J gene TRBJ2-5; D is undetermined. There are 11 residues in the CDR3. V lost 6 bases, J lost 2 bases, and 4 bases lay in between. Looked up from germline, CDR1 is SGHAT and CDR2 is FQNNGV. The CDR3 DNA follows: TGTGCCAGCAGTACACAAGAGACCCAGTACTTC. Protein: CASSTQETQYF. Drawing the rest from reference TRBV11-2 and TRBJ2-5, the complete variable domain is EAGVAQSPRYKIIEKRQSVAFWCNPISGHATLYWYQQILGQGPKLLIQFQNNGVVDDSQLPKDRFSAERLKGVDSTLKIQPAKLEDSAVYLCASSTQETQYFGPGTRLLVL.

The chain recombines TRBV11-2 with TRBJ2-6; unclear D gene. The CDR3 is 14 amino acids. The V and J ends lost 5 bases and 0 bases respectively, with 5 bases between them. Germline V CDR1 and CDR2: SGHAT, FQNNGV. Written as DNA, the CDR3 is TGTGCCAGCAGCCGGAGCTCTGGGGCCAACGTCCTGACTTTC. Its translation is CASSRSSGANVLTF.

The rearrangement joins TRBV9 to TRBJ2-5; TRBD2 is a possible D gene (6 bases). V dropped 2 bases and J dropped 5 bases, with 13 bases sitting between them. CDR3 length: 14 amino acids. Germline V CDR1 and CDR2: SGDLS, YYNGEE. The CDR3 DNA reads as TGTGCCAGCAGCGTTGGAGGGTATGTGGAGACCCAGTACTTC. This codes for CASSVGGYVETQYF.

This chain joins TRBV11-3 and TRBJ2-3; TRBD2 aligns across 10 bases. CDR1 SGHNT and CDR2 YENEEA come from the germline V gene. After removal of 5 bases from V and 0 bases from J, the junction contained 5 bases not matched to a gene. The CDR3 covers 16 residues. Here the CDR3 reads CASSKSSGGSTDTQYF. The DNA for the CDR3 is TGTGCCAGCAGCAAATCTAGCGGGGGTAGCACAGATACGCAGTATTTT.

V and J are TRBV7-2 and TRBJ2-7, with a possible D match to TRBD2 (6 bases). Germline-derived CDR1 and CDR2 are SGHTA and FQGNSA. The CDR3 extends over 15 amino acids. The V gene lost 7 bases and the J gene lost 3 bases, with 19 bases spanning the gap. The CDR3 loop reads CASIAAPGDFYEQYF. The DNA of the CDR3 is TGTGCCAGCATCGCGGCGCCGGGGGACTTCTACGAGCAGTACTTC.

There are a few counts of this clone. The chain has TRBV7-2 and TRBJ1-2; possible D gene TRBD1, 5 bases. V was cut by 0 bases and J by 1 base, with 12 bases left in between. Germline CDR1 is SGHTA and CDR2 is FQGNSA. The CDR3 runs 16 residues. In DNA form, the CDR3 reads TGTGCCAGCAGCTTAGCGGGACTCTTGCATAACTATGGCTACACCTTC. Amino acid sequence: CASSLAGLLHNYGYTF.

The chain uses TRBV10-1 and TRBJ2-7, with a tentative D call TRBD1 (6 bases). Trimming pared 2 bases from V and 4 bases from J, leaving 12 bases between. The CDR3 has 14 residues. The germline V gene has CDR1 WNHNN and CDR2 SYGVQD (reference sequence). The CDR3 protein is CASSEAPGQYEQYF. In DNA, the CDR3 is TGCGCCAGCAGTGAGGCCCCCGGACAGTACGAGCAGTACTTC.

This sequence joins TRBV18 and TRBJ2-5; perhaps TRBD1 as D (7 bases). The CDR3 is 16 amino acids. The germline CDR1 and CDR2 sequences are KGHSH and LQKENI. Trimming took off 6 bases at V and 3 bases at J, with 20 bases between the two ends. DNA for the CDR3: TGTGCCAGCTCCCGTCGACAGGGAGGCGGGGAAGAGACCCAGTACTTC. Amino acids: CASSRRQGGGEETQYF.

This clone was seen once. The junction and the germline gene differ at one end; a read error may be behind it. The V and J genes are TRBV7-9 and TRBJ2-3; no clear D. The CDR3 spans 11 residues. Germline V gene sequence: CDR1 SEHNR, CDR2 FQNEAQ (reference sequence). The CDR3 DNA sequence: TGTTCCAGCAGCTCTAGAAATACGCAGTATTTT. Translating it yields CSSSSRNTQYF. Combining the CDR3 with reference TRBV7-9 and TRBJ2-3 gives the whole variable domain DTGVSQNPRHKITKRGQNVTFRCDPISEHNRLYWYRQTLGQGPEFLTYFQNEAQLEKSRLLSDRFSAERPKGSFSTLEIQRTEQGDSAMYLCSSSSRNTQYFGPGTRLTVL.

The rearrangement joins TRBV6-6 to TRBJ2-5; 12 positions agree with TRBD2. Trimming took 6 bases from V and 5 from J; bases not matched to a gene: 7. CDR1 is MNHNY, CDR2 SVGAGI, per germline (reference sequence). This CDR3 region has 15 residues. CDR3 sequence: CASRRTSGVWETQYF. CDR3 coding DNA: TGTGCCAGCAGACGGACTAGCGGGGTCTGGGAGACCCAGTACTTC.

The CDR3 sequence is CASSPQGVEYGYTF. Written as DNA, the CDR3 is TGTGCCAGCAGCCCACAGGGAGTAGAGTATGGCTACACCTTC. The chain combines TRBV4-2 with TRBJ1-2; maybe TRBD1 (6 bases). Trimming removed 4 bases at V and 5 bases at J, with 14 bases between. CDR1 is LGHNA, CDR2 YNFKEQ, per germline. The CDR3 has 14 amino acids.

This chain connects TRBV5-1 to TRBJ2-7; D is perhaps TRBD2 (6 bases). V was trimmed by 0 bases and J by 6 bases, leaving 16 bases between them. The germline CDR1 and CDR2 sequences are SGHRS and YFSETQ. CDR3 size: 15 residues. CDR3 bases: TGCGCCAGCAGCTTGGACCCCGGGAGACTGGGCGAGCAGTACTTC. It translates to CASSLDPGRLGEQYF.